The 27 T cell receptor beta chains presented below share a single source sample, sequenced in a study of cytomegalovirus exposure and HLA in healthy donors. PCR involved 60 Vbeta and 13 Jbeta primers. Libraries were prepared by immunoSEQ multiplex PCR; TCRdb keeps only in-frame clonotypes and omits some of them. The sample includes under 200,000 clones, around 88% of them seen just once. Sequenced sample: PBMCs. All receptors come from a woman in her twenties or thirties in good health and CMV-seronegative.

CDR3 in amino acids: CASSLPGVIHSYTF. The CDR3 DNA reads TGCGCCAGCAGCTTGCCAGGGGTAATTCATAGCTACACCTTC. The genes are TRBV5-1 and TRBJ1-2; D is possibly TRBD1 (6 bases). This CDR3 is 14 amino acids long. V dropped 1 base and J dropped 9 bases, with 16 bases sitting between them. Per germline, CDR1 SGHRS and CDR2 YFSETQ.

V gene TRBV5-1 combines with J gene TRBJ1-2; D might be TRBD1 (6 bases). V was cut by 0 bases and J by 0 bases, with 15 bases left in between. The germline gives CDR1 SGHRS, CDR2 YFSETQ. This CDR3 has 17 residues. For the CDR3, the DNA is TGCGCCAGCAGCTTGGCCTGGGGCAGGGGAACTAACTATGGCTACACCTTC. The encoded protein is CASSLAWGRGTNYGYTF.

The gene calls are TRBV7-2 and TRBJ2-4; 12 nucleotides agree with TRBD2. Germline lookup yields CDR1 SGHTA and CDR2 FQGNSA. V was pared by 2 bases and J by 1 base, with 9 bases of the junction left unmatched. The CDR3 length is 19 residues. CDR3 sequence (DNA): TGTGCCAGCAGCTTACCCCCTAGCGGGGGGGCCTTGGCCAAAAACATTCAGTACTTC. Amino acids: CASSLPPSGGALAKNIQYF.

This chain connects TRBV11-2 to TRBJ1-1, with no clear D. V was trimmed by 5 bases and J by 2 bases, leaving 12 bases between them. The CDR3 totals 14 residues. Germline CDR1 and CDR2: SGHAT and FQNNGV. For the CDR3, the DNA is TGTGCCAGCAGCCGGGAGCGCGTAAACACTGAAGCTTTCTTT. As protein: CASSRERVNTEAFF. Variable domain in full (rest from reference TRBV11-2 and TRBJ1-1): EAGVAQSPRYKIIEKRQSVAFWCNPISGHATLYWYQQILGQGPKLLIQFQNNGVVDDSQLPKDRFSAERLKGVDSTLKIQPAKLEDSAVYLCASSRERVNTEAFFGQGTRLTVV.

CDR3 nucleotide sequence: TGTGCCAGCAGTTTAGTGGTAGCGGGGAAGACCCAGTACTTC. This translates into CASSLVVAGKTQYF. This rearrangement joins TRBV28 to TRBJ2-5; 8 positions agree with TRBD2. CDR1 and CDR2 from the germline V gene are MDHEN and SYDVKM. Unmatched junction bases numbered 5, after V lost 2 bases and J lost 6 bases. There are 14 residues in the CDR3. The full variable domain, completed using reference TRBV28 and TRBJ2-5, is DVKVTQSSRYLVKRTGEKVFLECVQDMDHENMFWYRQDPGLGLRLIYFSYDVKMKEKGDIPEGYSVSREKKERFSLILESASTNQTSMYLCASSLVVAGKTQYFGPGTRLLVL.

This chain links TRBV2 with TRBJ2-5, with TRBD1 matching over 7 bases. The J call may be incorrect, as the DNA end agrees better with TRBJ2-7. Germline lookup yields CDR1 SNHLY and CDR2 FYNNEI. The CDR3 is made up of 15 amino acids. The CDR3 reads CASSELGRQGHEQYF. In DNA form, the CDR3 reads TGTGCCAGCAGTGAACTTGGGAGACAGGGTCACGAGCAGTACTTC.

J is TRBJ2-7 and V is TRBV6-1, with D tentatively TRBD1 (6 bases). This CDR3 comprises 13 residues. Trimming removed 7 bases at V and 3 bases at J, with 13 bases between. Germline CDR1 reads MNHNS; CDR2 reads SASEGT. The CDR3 reads CASTRQVRYEQYF. CDR3 in DNA: TGTGCCAGCACTCGACAGGTTCGCTACGAGCAGTACTTC.

The V and J genes are TRBV20-1 and TRBJ1-4; 7 bases match TRBD1. Germline values: CDR1 DFQATT, CDR2 SNEGSKA (reference sequence). Unmatched junction bases numbered 6, after V lost 7 bases and J lost 10 bases. This CDR3 has 11 residues. The DNA of the CDR3 is TGCAGTGTAACAGGGGTGGCAAAACTGTTTTTT. Protein: CSVTGVAKLFF.

This chain uses TRBV27 with TRBJ2-1, with 12 bases identical to TRBD2. Trimming took 4 bases from V and 3 from J; bases not matched to a gene: 16. The CDR3 loop spans 20 amino acids. From germline, CDR1 is MNHEY and CDR2 SMNVEV (reference sequence). CDR3 loop: CASSSSLAGGPGVYYNEQFF. CDR3 coding DNA: TGTGCCAGCAGTTCATCCCTAGCGGGAGGGCCCGGGGTGTACTACAATGAGCAGTTCTTC.

Remarks on this clone: Distinct nucleotide sequences in the sample also encode this CDR3. The rearrangement links TRBV19 to TRBJ2-7, with 8 nucleotides matching TRBD1. V gave up 5 bases and J gave up 3 bases; unmatched junction bases: 3. This CDR3 is built from 13 residues. Germline CDR1 reads LNHDA; CDR2 reads SQIVND (reference sequence). CDR3 sequence: CASSPGTGYEQYF. In nucleotides, the CDR3 is TGTGCCAGTAGTCCCGGGACAGGCTACGAGCAGTACTTC.

The rearrangement links TRBV27 to TRBJ2-5, with D perhaps TRBD1 (5 bases). CDR3 length: 15 amino acids. V dropped 5 bases and J dropped 5 bases, with 18 bases sitting between them. Germline V gene lookup returns CDR1 MNHEY and CDR2 SMNVEV (reference sequence). The CDR3, as DNA: TGTGCCAGCAGTCCCCTAAGGGGCCTTGGGGAGACCCAGTACTTC. Translation: CASSPLRGLGETQYF.

The V call is TRBV4-1, the J call TRBJ1-1; no clear D. Trimming shortened V by 1 base and J by 0 bases, and 6 bases separated the two germline ends. The CDR3 has 14 residues. Germline V gene data show CDR1 as MGHRA and CDR2 as YSYEKL. The CDR3 loop is CASSQVSMNTEAFF. In DNA form, the CDR3 reads TGCGCCAGCAGCCAAGTTTCCATGAACACTGAAGCTTTCTTT.

The genes are TRBV6-5 and TRBJ2-7; 7 nucleotides align to TRBD2. The CDR3 totals 15 residues. Trimming at V came to 2 bases and at J to 4 bases, leaving 8 bases not matched to a gene. Germline CDR1 reads MNHEY; CDR2 reads SVGAGI. Here the CDR3 DNA reads TGTGCCAGCAGTTACCAGGGCGGGAGAGGGTACGAGCAGTACTTC. Translating gives CASSYQGGRGYEQYF.

The chain combines TRBV29-1 with TRBJ1-1; 8 bases are shared with TRBD1. Trimming cost V 3 bases and J 11 bases; bases outside gene matches: 11. Germline V gene data show CDR1 as SQVTM and CDR2 as ANQGSEA. CDR3 length equals 13 residues. The CDR3 here is CSVDRGQGFDAFF. The DNA for the CDR3 is TGCAGCGTTGATCGCGGACAGGGTTTTGATGCTTTCTTT.

This clone showed up just once. The chain joins TRBV10-1 to TRBJ2-7, with a weak D call TRBD1 (5 bases). V lost 0 bases, J lost 3 bases, and 9 bases lay in between. In germline, CDR1 is WNHNN, CDR2 SYGVQD (reference sequence). This CDR3 is built from 14 residues. The CDR3 spells CASSESGQNYEQYF. The CDR3 bases are TGCGCCAGCAGTGAGTCGGGGCAGAACTACGAGCAGTACTTC.

This sequence joins TRBV7-7 and TRBJ2-2, with D tentatively TRBD1 (6 bases). V lost 5 bases to trimming and J lost 5 bases, with 9 bases between them. The CDR3 loop spans 13 amino acids. CDR1 is SSHAT and CDR2 is FNYEAQ in the germline V gene (reference sequence). The CDR3 sequence is CASSPQGTGELFF. The CDR3 DNA reads as TGTGCCAGCAGCCCCCAGGGGACCGGGGAGCTGTTTTTT. Full variable domain (missing parts from reference TRBV7-7 and TRBJ2-2): GAGVSQSPRYKVTKRGQDVTLRCDPISSHATLYWYQQALGQGPEFLTYFNYEAQPDKSGLPSDRFSAERPEGSISTLTIQRTEQRDSAMYRCASSPQGTGELFFGEGSRLTVL.

This chain links TRBV5-4 with TRBJ2-2; 9 bases align to TRBD1. The CDR3 is 19 amino acids. CDR1 is SGHNT and CDR2 is YYREEE in the germline V gene (reference sequence). J gave up 6 bases and V 6 bases, and 21 bases lay outside the gene matches. The CDR3, as DNA: TGTGCCAGCATCCCCCGAACAGGGGGCTTCATGTGGGAACCCGGGGAGCTGTTTTTT. As protein: CASIPRTGGFMWEPGELFF.

J is TRBJ1-2 and V is TRBV4-1; TRBD1 agrees at 8 bases. Germline trimming cut 0 bases from V and 4 bases from J; bases unmatched to any gene: 7. The CDR3 sequence is 16 residues long. The germline V gene has CDR1 MGHRA and CDR2 YSYEKL. CDR3 residues: CASSQDPTGGPYGYTF. The CDR3 coding sequence is TGCGCCAGCAGCCAAGATCCCACAGGGGGTCCCTATGGCTACACCTTC.

This chain connects TRBV4-3 to TRBJ1-6; D uncertain. V was clipped by 4 bases and J by 1 base, with 11 bases between them. CDR1 LGHNA and CDR2 YSLEER come from the germline V gene. This CDR3 spans 16 amino acids. CDR3 in DNA: TGCGCCAGCAGCCCAAGAGGGAAGTCCTATAATTCACCCCTCCACTTT. Encoded protein: CASSPRGKSYNSPLHF.

In nucleotides, the CDR3 is TGTGCCAGCAGCCGGAACCCCCCGGGGATCCAAGAGACCCAGTACTTC. Translating gives CASSRNPPGIQETQYF. V is TRBV7-7 and J is TRBJ2-5, with TRBD2 as a possible D gene (5 bases). Trimming removed 5 bases at V and 1 base at J, with 17 bases between. Germline lookup yields CDR1 SSHAT and CDR2 FNYEAQ (reference sequence). This CDR3 region has 16 residues. Drawing the rest from reference TRBV7-7 and TRBJ2-5, the complete variable domain is GAGVSQSPRYKVTKRGQDVTLRCDPISSHATLYWYQQALGQGPEFLTYFNYEAQPDKSGLPSDRFSAERPEGSISTLTIQRTEQRDSAMYRCASSRNPPGIQETQYFGPGTRLLVL.

This chain uses TRBV6-5 with TRBJ1-2; no clear D gene. The CDR3 has 14 amino acids. V gave up 8 bases and J gave up 4 bases, with 17 bases separating them. CDR1 and CDR2 (germline): MNHEY, SVGAGI. DNA of the CDR3: TGTGCCAGCCAGTCGCGGCGGGATGGCTATGGCTACACCTTC. This sequence encodes CASQSRRDGYGYTF.

The chain couples TRBV28 to TRBJ2-3, with 9 bases lining up with TRBD2. From germline, CDR1 is MDHEN and CDR2 SYDVKM. V lost 5 bases, J lost 2 bases, and 5 bases stayed unmatched. The CDR3 covers 15 residues. The CDR3: CASSVASGNTDTQYF. The CDR3 DNA reads as TGTGCCAGCAGTGTGGCTAGCGGGAACACAGATACGCAGTATTTT.

The chain recombines TRBV6-5 with TRBJ1-6; 9 positions match TRBD1. With 0 bases clipped from V and 9 bases from J, the junction kept 3 bases outside the gene matches. Germline lookup yields CDR1 MNHEY and CDR2 SVGAGI. This CDR3 has 15 residues. The CDR3 sequence: CASSYSTGGTSPLHF. CDR3 DNA: TGTGCCAGCAGTTACTCGACAGGGGGGACTTCACCCCTCCACTTT.

The CDR3 protein is CASSVSRGTDTQYF. The CDR3 DNA is TGTGCCAGCAGCGTCAGTCGGGGGACAGATACGCAGTATTTT. The chain uses TRBV7-9 and TRBJ2-3; possible D gene TRBD2, 6 bases. Germline CDR1 SEHNR, CDR2 FQNEAQ (reference sequence). V lost 5 bases and J lost 3, with 12 bases in between. The CDR3 length is 14 residues.

The chain links TRBV5-6 to TRBJ1-2; 7 bases align to TRBD1. With 4 bases clipped from V and 2 bases from J, the junction kept 8 bases outside the gene matches. The CDR3 sequence is 15 residues long. CDR1 is SGHDT, CDR2 YYEEEE, per germline. The CDR3 loop reads CASSTPTGINYGYTF. CDR3 DNA sequence: TGTGCCAGCAGCACCCCGACAGGGATCAACTATGGCTACACCTTC.

The V and J genes are TRBV9 and TRBJ2-1; the D gene is possibly TRBD2 (6 bases). The CDR3 runs to 17 residues. Trimming removed 0 bases at V and 1 base at J, with 14 bases between. Germline V gene sequence: CDR1 SGDLS, CDR2 YYNGEE. CDR3 DNA sequence: TGTGCCAGCAGCGTAGGACCTAGCGAGCGGTCCTACAATGAGCAGTTCTTC. It codes for CASSVGPSERSYNEQFF.

The chain joins TRBV27 to TRBJ2-4; TRBD2 matches 10 bases. J was trimmed by 0 bases and V by 5 bases; bases with no gene match: 7. The length of the CDR3 is 17 residues. The germline gives CDR1 MNHEY, CDR2 SMNVEV (reference sequence). The CDR3 bases are TGTGCCAGCAGTCCACGAGCGGGGGGGGCAGCCAAAAACATTCAGTACTTC. Its protein is CASSPRAGGAAKNIQYF.